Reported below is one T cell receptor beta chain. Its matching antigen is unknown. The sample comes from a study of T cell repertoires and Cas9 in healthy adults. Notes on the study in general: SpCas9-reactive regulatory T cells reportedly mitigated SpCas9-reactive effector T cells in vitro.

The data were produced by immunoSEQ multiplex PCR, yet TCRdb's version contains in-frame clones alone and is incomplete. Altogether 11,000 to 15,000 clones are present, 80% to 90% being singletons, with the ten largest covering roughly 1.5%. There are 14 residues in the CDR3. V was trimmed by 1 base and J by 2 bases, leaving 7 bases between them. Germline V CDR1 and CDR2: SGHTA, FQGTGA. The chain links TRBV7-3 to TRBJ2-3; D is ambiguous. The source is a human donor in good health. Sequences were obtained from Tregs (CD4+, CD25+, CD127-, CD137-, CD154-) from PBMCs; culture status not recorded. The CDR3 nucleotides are TGTGCCAGCAGCTTAAGAGTGAACACAGATACGCAGTATTTT. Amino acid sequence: CASSLRVNTDTQYF.